This paragraph reports one T cell receptor (beta chain). The germline V gene encodes CDR1 LGHNT and CDR2 FRNRAP. Trimming shortened V by 0 bases and J by 4 bases, and 24 bases separated the two germline ends. The CDR3 runs 19 residues. The data belong to a study of control samples from healthy donors and cancer patients. Only in-frame clones appear in the TCRdb table, and some are missing; sequencing was by immunoSEQ multiplex PCR. Seen here are 150,000 to 200,000 clones, about 90% observed once, and the top ten hold about 12%. This chain links TRBV12-5 with TRBJ1-1; D may be TRBD1 (6 bases). This clonotype was obtained from a young man in good health. Sequencing was carried out using blood. CDR3: CASGLVLLNSGDFSTEAFF. CDR3 in DNA: TGTGCTAGTGGTTTGGTACTCCTTAATTCAGGGGATTTTAGCACTGAAGCTTTCTTT.